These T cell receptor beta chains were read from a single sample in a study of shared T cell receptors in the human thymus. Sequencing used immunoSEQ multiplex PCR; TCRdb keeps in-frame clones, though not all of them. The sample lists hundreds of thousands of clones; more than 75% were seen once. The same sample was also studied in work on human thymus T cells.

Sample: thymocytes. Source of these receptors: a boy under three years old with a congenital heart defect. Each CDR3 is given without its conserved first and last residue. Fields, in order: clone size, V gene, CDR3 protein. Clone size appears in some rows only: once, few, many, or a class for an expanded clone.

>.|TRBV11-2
ASSLDRGPGQEPFHGYT
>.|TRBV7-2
ASSVRTGTDTQY
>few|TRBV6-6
ASSPVASSYNSPLH
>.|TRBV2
ASGTSGWVYEQY
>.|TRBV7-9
ASSSSEIYTDTQY
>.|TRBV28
ASSLWLVSYNEQF
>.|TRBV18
ASSRTGTEKSYEQY
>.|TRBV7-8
ASSLPDSPLPSQETQY
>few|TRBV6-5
ASSYSTGAGNTIY
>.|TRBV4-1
ASSQVAQGLYGYT
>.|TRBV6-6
ASSYRDPTGAGELF
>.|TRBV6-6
ASRDRGVVAETQY